The TCR beta chain under discussion was sequenced for a study of T cell responses to AZD1222 COVID-19 vaccine. This clone was detected a few times. Its antigen remains unidentified. Profiling relied on immunoSEQ multiplex PCR, and the TCRdb table lists in-frame clones only, not all of them. The table has some 120,000 clones, about nine tenths seen once. The CDR3 contains 13 residues. From germline, CDR1 is SGHRS and CDR2 YFSETQ. Trimming removed 4 bases from V and 4 bases from J, with 9 bases in between. Points from the study as a whole: Regions 160-218 and 743-854 held dominance among vaccine-associated CD4 TCRs, which spanned spike. Most donors were white British and more were female, and clonal diversity was possibly underestimated. A reported finding is that nearly half of spike-specific TCRs target unmutated variant regions. Repertoire sampling happened only post peak T cell response.

J is TRBJ1-5 and V is TRBV5-1, with D possibly matching TRBD1 (6 bases). This clonotype was obtained from an adult in good health. Source: peripheral blood, taken on day 0 of AZD1222 vaccination. The CDR3 protein is CASSPGQNQPQHF. The DNA for the CDR3 is TGCGCCAGCAGCCCAGGACAGAATCAGCCCCAGCATTTT.